The 11 T cell receptor beta chains below were found in one sample sequenced in a study of blood T cell repertoires in COVID-19. Clones were read by immunoSEQ multiplex PCR, and TCRdb kept only the in-frame ones, dropping some. The sample records 50,000 to 70,000 clones, 78% being singletons. Sequencing was done on a sample of peripheral blood. All receptors derive from a human donor in a cohort sampled during active COVID-19.

This sequence joins TRBV10-3 and TRBJ2-3, with D maybe TRBD1 (7 bases). The germline CDR1 and CDR2 sequences are ENHRY and SYGVKD. The CDR3 sequence is 16 residues long. The germline V and J ends were trimmed by 3 bases and 2 bases, with 15 bases remaining between them. The CDR3 loop is CAISDRGDPFTDTQYF. In DNA form, the CDR3 reads TGTGCCATCAGTGACAGGGGGGATCCTTTCACAGATACGCAGTATTTT.

This chain connects TRBV15 to TRBJ2-1, with 10 nucleotides matching TRBD2. The J segment lost 6 bases and the V segment lost 5 bases, leaving 7 bases of the junction unmatched. CDR1 is LNHNV, CDR2 YYDKDF, per germline (reference sequence). CDR3 length equals 15 residues. The CDR3 is CATSRAGGNSNEQFF. The CDR3 nucleotides read TGTGCCACCAGCCGAGCGGGAGGGAACAGCAATGAGCAGTTCTTC.

CDR3: CASSLQGGGGTEAFF. The DNA of the CDR3 is TGTGCCAGCAGCTTACAGGGAGGTGGTGGCACTGAAGCTTTCTTT. V is TRBV7-2 and J is TRBJ1-1, with D perhaps matching TRBD1 (5 bases). This CDR3 is 15 amino acids long. CDR1 is SGHTA and CDR2 is FQGNSA in the germline V gene. Trimming stripped 2 bases from V and 4 bases from J, with 14 bases between.

The chain links TRBV27 to TRBJ2-7; 8 nucleotides match TRBD1. V was pared by 4 bases and J by 3 bases, with 5 bases of the junction left unmatched. The germline gives CDR1 MNHEY, CDR2 SMNVEV (reference sequence). This CDR3 has 14 amino acids. As DNA, the CDR3 is TGTGCCAGCAGTTGGACAGGGTGGAACTACGAGCAGTACTTC. It encodes CASSWTGWNYEQYF.

This chain connects TRBV27 to TRBJ1-4; TRBD1 agrees at 8 bases. V was pared by 6 bases and J by 6 bases, with 6 bases of the junction left unmatched. CDR1 MNHEY and CDR2 SMNVEV come from the germline V gene (reference sequence). This CDR3 has 14 amino acids. The DNA of the CDR3 is TGTGCCAGCAGGGGCAGGGGGCGGTATGAAAAACTGTTTTTT. This gives the protein CASRGRGRYEKLFF.

The genes are TRBV20-1 and TRBJ1-1, with a weak D call TRBD1 (5 bases). CDR1 and CDR2 from the germline V gene are DFQATT and SNEGSKA (reference sequence). This CDR3 has 11 residues. V gave up 0 bases and J gave up 11 bases, with 10 bases separating them. The CDR3 DNA reads TGCAGTGCTAGAGATCTACAGGAGGCTTTCTTT. This translates into CSARDLQEAFF.

The chain joins TRBV29-1 to TRBJ1-2, with 10 bases matching TRBD1. There are 15 residues in the CDR3. V dropped 5 bases and J dropped 4; count of bases not matched to a gene: 10. Germline V CDR1 and CDR2: SQVTM, ANQGSEA. This CDR3 is CSVYTGTGASYGYTF. As DNA, the CDR3 is TGCAGCGTTTACACCGGGACAGGGGCCTCCTATGGCTACACCTTC.

The chain couples TRBV11-2 to TRBJ2-7; possibly TRBD2 for D (6 bases). The CDR3 contains 16 residues. With 1 base removed from V and 6 bases from J, the gap between germline ends came to 19 bases. From germline, CDR1 is SGHAT and CDR2 FQNNGV. DNA for the CDR3: TGTGCCAGCAGCTTAGCCCCGGAGGGCCGTCGCGGCGAGCAGTACTTC. This translates into CASSLAPEGRRGEQYF. The full variable domain, its missing parts supplied by reference TRBV11-2 and TRBJ2-7, is EAGVAQSPRYKIIEKRQSVAFWCNPISGHATLYWYQQILGQGPKLLIQFQNNGVVDDSQLPKDRFSAERLKGVDSTLKIQPAKLEDSAVYLCASSLAPEGRRGEQYFGPGTRLTVT.

The rearrangement links TRBV6-5 to TRBJ1-2; TRBD1 aligns across 10 bases. J lost 5 bases, V lost 6 bases, and 9 bases had no gene match. The germline gives CDR1 MNHEY, CDR2 SVGAGI. This CDR3 is 15 amino acids long. For the CDR3, the DNA is TGTGCCAGCAGCGCCGGGGGACAGGGGCCTTATGGCTACACCTTC. Protein sequence: CASSAGGQGPYGYTF.

The V call is TRBV30, the J call TRBJ2-7, with 8 bases identical to TRBD1. The germline gives CDR1 GTSNPN, CDR2 SVGIG (reference sequence). V dropped 4 bases and J dropped 2; count of bases not matched to a gene: 7. CDR3 size: 14 residues. The CDR3 DNA is TGTGCCTGGATGGAGGACAGGGCCCCCTACGAGCAGTACTTC. Amino acids: CAWMEDRAPYEQYF.

This clone was counted a few times. The gene calls are TRBV6-5 and TRBJ1-1; D possibly corresponds to TRBD1 (5 bases). The V end was cut by 5 bases, the J end by 1 base, with 11 bases between. Germline V lookup: CDR1 MNHEY, CDR2 SVGAGI. The CDR3 consists of 14 residues. The DNA of the CDR3 is TGTGCCAGCAGTCGGACAAGGGGGAACACTGAAGCTTTCTTT. It translates to CASSRTRGNTEAFF.